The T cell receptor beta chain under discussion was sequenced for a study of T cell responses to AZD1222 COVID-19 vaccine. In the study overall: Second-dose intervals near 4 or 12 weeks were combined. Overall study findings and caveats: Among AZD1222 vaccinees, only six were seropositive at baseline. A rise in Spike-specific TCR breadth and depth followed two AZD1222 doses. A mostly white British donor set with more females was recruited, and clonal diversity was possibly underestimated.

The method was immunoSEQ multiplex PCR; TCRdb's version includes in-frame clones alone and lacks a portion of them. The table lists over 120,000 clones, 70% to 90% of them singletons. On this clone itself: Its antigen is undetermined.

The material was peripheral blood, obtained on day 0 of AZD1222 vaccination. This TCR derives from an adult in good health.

The CDR3 DNA is TGTGCCAGCAGCTTAGATAGACAGGAGGGGACCTACACCTTC. Amino acid sequence: CASSLDRQEGTYTF. This chain joins TRBV11-2 and TRBJ1-2; D possibly corresponds to TRBD1 (6 bases). The CDR3 has 14 residues. Trimming left V 0 bases short and J 10 bases short, with 15 bases between. Germline lookup yields CDR1 SGHAT and CDR2 FQNNGV.